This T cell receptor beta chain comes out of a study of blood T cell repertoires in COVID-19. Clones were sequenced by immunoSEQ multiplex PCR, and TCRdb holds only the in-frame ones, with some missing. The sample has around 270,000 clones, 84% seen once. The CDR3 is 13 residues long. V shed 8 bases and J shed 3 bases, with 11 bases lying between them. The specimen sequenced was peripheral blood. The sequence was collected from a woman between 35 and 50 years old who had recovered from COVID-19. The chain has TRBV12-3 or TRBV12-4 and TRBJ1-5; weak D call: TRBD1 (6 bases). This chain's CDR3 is CASRGQNNQPQHF. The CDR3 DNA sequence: TGTGCCAGCCGGGGACAAAACAATCAGCCCCAGCATTTT.